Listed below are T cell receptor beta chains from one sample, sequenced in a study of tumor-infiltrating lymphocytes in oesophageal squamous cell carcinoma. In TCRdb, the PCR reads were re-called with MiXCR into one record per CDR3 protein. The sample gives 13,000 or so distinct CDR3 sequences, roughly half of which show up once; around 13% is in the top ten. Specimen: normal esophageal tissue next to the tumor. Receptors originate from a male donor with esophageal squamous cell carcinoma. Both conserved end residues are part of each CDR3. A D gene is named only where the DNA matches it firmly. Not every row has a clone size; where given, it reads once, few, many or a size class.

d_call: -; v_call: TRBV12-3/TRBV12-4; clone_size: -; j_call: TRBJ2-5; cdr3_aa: CASSLQEETQYF; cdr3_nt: TGTGCCAGCAGTTTACAGGAGGAGACCCAGTACTTC
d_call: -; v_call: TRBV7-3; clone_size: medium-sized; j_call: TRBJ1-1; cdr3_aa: CASSLGQPVLGEAFF; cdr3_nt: TGTGCCAGCAGCTTAGGACAGCCGGTCCTAGGTGAAGCTTTCTTT
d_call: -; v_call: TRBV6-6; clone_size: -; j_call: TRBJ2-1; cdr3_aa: CASSATSLNEQFF; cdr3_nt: TGTGCCAGCAGTGCGACTAGTCTGAATGAGCAGTTCTTC
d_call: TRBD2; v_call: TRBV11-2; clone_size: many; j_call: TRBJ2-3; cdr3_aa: CASSLNLAVSTDTQYF; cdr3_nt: TGTGCCAGCAGCTTAAACCTAGCGGTTAGCACAGATACGCAGTATTTT
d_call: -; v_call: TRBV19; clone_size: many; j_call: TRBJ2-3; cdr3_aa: CASSARTDTQYF; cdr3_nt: TGTGCCAGTTCGGCCCGAACAGATACGCAGTATTTT
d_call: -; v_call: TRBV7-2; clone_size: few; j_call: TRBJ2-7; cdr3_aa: CASSSGLGYYEQYF; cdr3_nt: TGTGCCAGCAGCTCTGGACTCGGCTACTACGAGCAGTACTTC
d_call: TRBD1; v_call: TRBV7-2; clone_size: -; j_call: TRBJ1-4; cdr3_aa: CASSFLQGKGEKLFF; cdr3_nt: TGTGCCAGCAGCTTCCTACAGGGGAAGGGGGAAAAACTGTTTTTT
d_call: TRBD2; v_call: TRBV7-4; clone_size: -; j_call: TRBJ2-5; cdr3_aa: CASSFPGTRQETQYF; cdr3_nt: TGTGCCAGCAGCTTCCCCGGGACTAGACAGGAGACCCAGTACTTC
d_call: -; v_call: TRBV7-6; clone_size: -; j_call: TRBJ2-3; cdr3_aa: CASSLRGVSTDTQYF; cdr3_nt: TGTGCCAGCAGCTTAAGGGGGGTTAGCACAGATACGCAGTATTTT
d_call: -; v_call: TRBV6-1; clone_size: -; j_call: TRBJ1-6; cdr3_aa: CASSEYPGWSYNSPLHF; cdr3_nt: TGTGCCAGCAGTGAATACCCGGGATGGTCCTATAATTCACCCCTCCACTTC
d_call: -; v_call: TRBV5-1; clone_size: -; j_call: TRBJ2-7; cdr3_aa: CASSFTGRRNEQYF; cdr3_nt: TGCGCCAGCAGCTTCACTGGACGCCGAAACGAGCAGTACTTC
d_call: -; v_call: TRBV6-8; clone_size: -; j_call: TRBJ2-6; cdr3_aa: CASTAIEGSGANVLTF; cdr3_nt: TGTGCCAGCACCGCGATCGAGGGGTCTGGGGCCAACGTCCTGACTTTC
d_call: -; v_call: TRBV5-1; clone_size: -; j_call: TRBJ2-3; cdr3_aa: CASSLANTDTQYF; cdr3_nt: TGCGCCAGCAGCTTGGCGAACACAGATACGCAGTATTTT
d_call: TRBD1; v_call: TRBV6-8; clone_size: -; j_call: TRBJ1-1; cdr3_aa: CASSDGTGALVVF; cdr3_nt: TGTGCCAGCAGTGACGGGACAGGGGCTCTGGTCGTCTTT
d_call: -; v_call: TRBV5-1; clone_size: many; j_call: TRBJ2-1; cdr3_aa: CASSFTSYEQFF; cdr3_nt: TGCGCCAGCAGCTTTACTAGTTATGAGCAGTTCTTC
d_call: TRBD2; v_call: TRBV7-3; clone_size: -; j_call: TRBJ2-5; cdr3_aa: CASSPVARGRGEQYF; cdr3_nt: TGTGCCAGCAGCCCTGTGGCTAGAGGCCGGGGGGAGCAGTACTTC
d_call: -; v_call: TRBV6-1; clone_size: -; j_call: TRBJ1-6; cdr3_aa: CASSEQNNSPLHF; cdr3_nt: TGTGCCAGCAGTGAACAGAATAATTCACCCCTCCACTTT
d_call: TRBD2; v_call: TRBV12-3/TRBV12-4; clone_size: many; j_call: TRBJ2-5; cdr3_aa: CASSATSEGNQETQYF; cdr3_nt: TGTGCCAGCAGCGCGACTAGCGAGGGCAACCAAGAGACCCAGTACTTC
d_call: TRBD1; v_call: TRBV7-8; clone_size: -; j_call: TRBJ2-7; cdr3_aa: CASSSTGSPYEQYF; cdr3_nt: TGTGCCAGCAGCTCGACAGGGAGTCCCTACGAGCAGTACTTC
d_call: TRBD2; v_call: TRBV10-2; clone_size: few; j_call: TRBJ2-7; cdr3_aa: CASSEMTSGGYYEQYF; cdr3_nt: TGCGCCAGCAGCGAAATGACTAGCGGGGGATACTACGAGCAGTACTTC
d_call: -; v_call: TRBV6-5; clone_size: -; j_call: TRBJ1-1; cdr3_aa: CASSYPGWDTEAFF; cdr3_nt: TGTGCCAGCAGTTACCCCGGGTGGGACACTGAAGCTTTCTTT
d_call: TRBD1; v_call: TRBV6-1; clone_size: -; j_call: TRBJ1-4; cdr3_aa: CASSDGGGTGQKLFF; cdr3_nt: TGTGCCAGCAGTGATGGGGGAGGGACAGGGCAAAAACTGTTTTTT
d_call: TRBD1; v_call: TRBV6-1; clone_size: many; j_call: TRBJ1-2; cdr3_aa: CASSSDRGRRYTF; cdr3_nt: TGTGCCAGCAGTTCCGACAGGGGGAGACGCTACACCTTC
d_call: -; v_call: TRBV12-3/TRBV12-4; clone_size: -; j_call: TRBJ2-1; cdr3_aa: CASSTSGYYNEQFF; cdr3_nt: TGTGCCAGCAGTACGTCCGGGTACTACAATGAGCAGTTCTTC
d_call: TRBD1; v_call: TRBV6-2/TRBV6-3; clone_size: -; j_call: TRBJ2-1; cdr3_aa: CASSSQGDEQFF; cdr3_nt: TGTGCCAGCAGTTCCCAGGGGGACGAGCAGTTCTTC
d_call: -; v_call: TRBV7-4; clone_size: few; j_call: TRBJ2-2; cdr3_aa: CASSLAGYTGELFF; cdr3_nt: TGTGCCAGCAGCTTAGCAGGGTACACCGGGGAGCTGTTTTTT
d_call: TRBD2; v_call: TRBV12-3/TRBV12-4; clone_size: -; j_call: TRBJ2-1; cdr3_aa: CASTGSQLAGTNNEQFF; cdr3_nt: TGTGCCAGCACCGGCAGCCAATTAGCGGGGACGAACAATGAGCAGTTCTTC
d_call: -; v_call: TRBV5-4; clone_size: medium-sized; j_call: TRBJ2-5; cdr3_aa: CASSLDREQETQYF; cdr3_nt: TGTGCCAGCAGCTTGGACAGAGAGCAAGAGACCCAGTACTTC
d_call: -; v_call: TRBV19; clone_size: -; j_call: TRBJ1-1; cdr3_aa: CASSTVGNTEAFF; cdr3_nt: TGTGCCAGTAGTACGGTAGGGAACACTGAAGCTTTCTTT
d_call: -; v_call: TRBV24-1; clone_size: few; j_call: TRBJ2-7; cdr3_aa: CATSDSDRSYEQYF; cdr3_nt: TGTGCCACCAGTGATTCAGACAGGTCCTACGAGCAGTACTTC
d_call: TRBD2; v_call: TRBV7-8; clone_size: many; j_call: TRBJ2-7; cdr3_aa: CASSLLLAGGESVLEQYF; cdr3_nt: TGTGCCAGCAGCTTATTGCTAGCGGGAGGAGAGAGCGTCCTCGAGCAGTACTTC
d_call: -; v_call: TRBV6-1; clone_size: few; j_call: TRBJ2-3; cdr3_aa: CASVFGSAADTQYF; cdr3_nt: TGTGCCAGCGTCTTCGGGAGTGCCGCAGATACGCAGTATTTT
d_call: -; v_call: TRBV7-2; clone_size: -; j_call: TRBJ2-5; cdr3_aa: CASSLGTVQETQYF; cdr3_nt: TGTGCCAGCAGCTTAGGGACAGTCCAAGAGACCCAGTACTTC
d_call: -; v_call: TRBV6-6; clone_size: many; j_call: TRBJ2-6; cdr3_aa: CASSYVRSGANVLTF; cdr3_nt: TGTGCCAGCAGTTACGTCAGGTCTGGGGCCAACGTCCTGACTTTC
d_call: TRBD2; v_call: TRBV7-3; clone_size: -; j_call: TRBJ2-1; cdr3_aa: CASSSGTSGVNEQFF; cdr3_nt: TGTGCCAGCAGCTCCGGGACTAGCGGCGTCAATGAGCAGTTCTTC
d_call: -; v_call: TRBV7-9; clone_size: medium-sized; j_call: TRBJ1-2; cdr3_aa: CASSLAPQVANGYTF; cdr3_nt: TGTGCCAGCAGCTTAGCGCCCCAGGTAGCGAATGGCTACACCTTC
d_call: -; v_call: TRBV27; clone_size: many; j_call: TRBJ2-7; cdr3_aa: CASSSALGSTYEQYF; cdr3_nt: TGTGCCAGCAGTTCCGCACTAGGATCGACCTACGAGCAGTACTTC
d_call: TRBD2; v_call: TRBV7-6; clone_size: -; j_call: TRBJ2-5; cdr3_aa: CASSPIRGGGRETQYF; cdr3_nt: TGTGCTAGCAGCCCAATCCGGGGCGGGGGAAGGGAGACCCAGTACTTC
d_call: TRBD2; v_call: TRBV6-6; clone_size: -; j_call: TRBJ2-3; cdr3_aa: CASSYLGTRLQYF; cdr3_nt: TGTGCCAGCAGTTACCTAGGGACTAGGTTGCAGTATTTT
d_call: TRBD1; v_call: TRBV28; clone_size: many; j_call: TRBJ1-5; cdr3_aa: CASSPDRVRPQHF; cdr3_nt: TGTGCCAGCAGTCCCGACAGGGTTCGGCCCCAGCATTTT
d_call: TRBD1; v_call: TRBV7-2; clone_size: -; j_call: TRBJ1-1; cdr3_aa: CASSQQGADTEAFF; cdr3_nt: TGTGCCAGCAGTCAACAGGGGGCTGACACTGAAGCTTTCTTT
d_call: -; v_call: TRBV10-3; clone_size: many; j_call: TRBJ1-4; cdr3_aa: CAISDEKGVGEKLFF; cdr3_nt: TGTGCCATCAGTGATGAGAAAGGGGTAGGAGAAAAACTGTTTTTT
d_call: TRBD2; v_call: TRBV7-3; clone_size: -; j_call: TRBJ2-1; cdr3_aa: CASSLSGGGAEQFF; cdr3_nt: TGTGCCAGCAGCTTAAGCGGGGGGGGGGCTGAGCAGTTCTTC
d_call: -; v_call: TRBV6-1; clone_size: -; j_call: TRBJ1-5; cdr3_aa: CASSETHSNQPQHF; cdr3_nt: TGTGCCAGCAGTGAAACCCATAGCAATCAGCCCCAGCATTTT
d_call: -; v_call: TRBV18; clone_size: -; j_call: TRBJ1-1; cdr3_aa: CASSPQGQNTEAFF; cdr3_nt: TGTGCCAGCTCACCGCAGGGGCAGAACACTGAAGCTTTCTTT
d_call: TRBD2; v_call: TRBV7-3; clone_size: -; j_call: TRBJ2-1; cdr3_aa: CASSLGGTSYNEQFF; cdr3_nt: TGTGCCAGCAGCTTGGGAGGGACTTCCTACAATGAGCAGTTCTTC
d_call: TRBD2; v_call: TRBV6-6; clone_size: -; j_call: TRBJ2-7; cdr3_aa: CASSYYRTSGSYEQYF; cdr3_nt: TGTGCCAGCAGTTACTACAGGACTAGCGGGTCCTACGAGCAGTACTTC
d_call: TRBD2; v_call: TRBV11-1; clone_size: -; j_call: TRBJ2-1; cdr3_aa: CASSLGTSGIYEQFF; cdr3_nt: TGTGCCAGCAGCTTAGGGACTAGCGGGATCTATGAGCAGTTCTTC